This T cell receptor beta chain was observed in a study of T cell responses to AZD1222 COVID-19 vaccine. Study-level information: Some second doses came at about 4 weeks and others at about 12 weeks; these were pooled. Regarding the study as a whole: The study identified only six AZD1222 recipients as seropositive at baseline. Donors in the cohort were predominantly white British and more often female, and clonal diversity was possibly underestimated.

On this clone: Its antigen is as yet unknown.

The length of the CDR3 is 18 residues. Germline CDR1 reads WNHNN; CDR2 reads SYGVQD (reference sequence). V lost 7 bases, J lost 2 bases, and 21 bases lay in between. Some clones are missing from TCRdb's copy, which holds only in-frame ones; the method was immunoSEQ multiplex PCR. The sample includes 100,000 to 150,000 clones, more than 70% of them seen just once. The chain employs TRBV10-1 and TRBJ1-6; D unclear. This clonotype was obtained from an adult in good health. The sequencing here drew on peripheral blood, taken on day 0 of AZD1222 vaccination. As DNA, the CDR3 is TGCGCCAGCACTCTCCCAAATGAGGTCCTAACCTATAATTCACCCCTCCACTTT. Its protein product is CASTLPNEVLTYNSPLHF.